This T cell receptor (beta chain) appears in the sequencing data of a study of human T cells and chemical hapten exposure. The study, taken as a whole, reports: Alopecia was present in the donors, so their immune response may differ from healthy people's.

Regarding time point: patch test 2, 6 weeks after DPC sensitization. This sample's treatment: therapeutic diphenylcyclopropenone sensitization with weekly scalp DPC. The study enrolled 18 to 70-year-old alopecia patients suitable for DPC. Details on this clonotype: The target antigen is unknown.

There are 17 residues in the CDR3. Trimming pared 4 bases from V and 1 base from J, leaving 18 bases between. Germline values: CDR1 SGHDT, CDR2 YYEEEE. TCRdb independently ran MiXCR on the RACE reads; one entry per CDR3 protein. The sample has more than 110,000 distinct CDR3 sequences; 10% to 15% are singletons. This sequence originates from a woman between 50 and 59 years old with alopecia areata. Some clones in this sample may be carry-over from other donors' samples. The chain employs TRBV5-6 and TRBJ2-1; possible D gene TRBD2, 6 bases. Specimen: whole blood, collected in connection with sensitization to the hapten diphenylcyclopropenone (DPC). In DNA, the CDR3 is TGTGCCAGCAGCCCCGGGGCTGGGGGGAGTTCCTACAATGAGCAGTTCTTC. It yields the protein CASSPGAGGSSYNEQFF. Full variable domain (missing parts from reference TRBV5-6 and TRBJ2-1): DAGVTQSPTHLIKTRGQQVTLRCSPKSGHDTVSWYQQALGQGPQFIFQYYEEEERQRGNFPDRFSGHQFPNYSSELNVNALLLGDSALYLCASSPGAGGSSYNEQFFGPGTRLTVL.